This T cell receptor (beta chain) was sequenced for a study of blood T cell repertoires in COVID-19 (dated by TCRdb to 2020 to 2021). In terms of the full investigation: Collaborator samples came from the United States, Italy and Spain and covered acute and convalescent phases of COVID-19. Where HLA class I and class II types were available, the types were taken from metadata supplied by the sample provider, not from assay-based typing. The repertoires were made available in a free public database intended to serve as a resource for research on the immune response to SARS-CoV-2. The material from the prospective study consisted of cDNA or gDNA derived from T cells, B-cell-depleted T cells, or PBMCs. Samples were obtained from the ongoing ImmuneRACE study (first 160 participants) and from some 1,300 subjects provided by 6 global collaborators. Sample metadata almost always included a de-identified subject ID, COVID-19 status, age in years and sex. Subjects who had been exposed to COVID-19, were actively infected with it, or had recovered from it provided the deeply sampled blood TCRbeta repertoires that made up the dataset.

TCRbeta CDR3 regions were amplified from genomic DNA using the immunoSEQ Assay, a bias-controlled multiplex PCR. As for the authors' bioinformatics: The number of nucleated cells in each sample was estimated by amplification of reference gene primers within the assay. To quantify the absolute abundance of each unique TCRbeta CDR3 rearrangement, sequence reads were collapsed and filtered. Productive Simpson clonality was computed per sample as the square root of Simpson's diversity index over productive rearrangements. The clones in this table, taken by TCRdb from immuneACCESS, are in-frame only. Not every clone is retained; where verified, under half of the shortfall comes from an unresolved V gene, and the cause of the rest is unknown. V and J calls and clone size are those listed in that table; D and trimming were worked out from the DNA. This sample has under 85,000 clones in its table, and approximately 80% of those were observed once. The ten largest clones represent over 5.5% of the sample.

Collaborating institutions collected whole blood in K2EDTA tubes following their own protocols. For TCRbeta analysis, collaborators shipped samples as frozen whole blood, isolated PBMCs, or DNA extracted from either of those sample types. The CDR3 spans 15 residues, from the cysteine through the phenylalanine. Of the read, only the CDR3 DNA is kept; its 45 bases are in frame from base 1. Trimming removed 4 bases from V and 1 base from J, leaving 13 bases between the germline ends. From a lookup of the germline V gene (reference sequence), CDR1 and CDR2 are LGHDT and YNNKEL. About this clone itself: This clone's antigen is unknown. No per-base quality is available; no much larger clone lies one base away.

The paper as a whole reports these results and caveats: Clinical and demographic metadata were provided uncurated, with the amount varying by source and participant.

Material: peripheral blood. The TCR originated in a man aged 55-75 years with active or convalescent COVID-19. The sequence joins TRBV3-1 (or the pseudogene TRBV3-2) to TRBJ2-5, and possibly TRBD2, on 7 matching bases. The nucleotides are TGTGCCAGCAGCCTACCCGCGGGGGCCCAAGAGACCCAGTACTTC. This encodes CASSLPAGAQETQYF.